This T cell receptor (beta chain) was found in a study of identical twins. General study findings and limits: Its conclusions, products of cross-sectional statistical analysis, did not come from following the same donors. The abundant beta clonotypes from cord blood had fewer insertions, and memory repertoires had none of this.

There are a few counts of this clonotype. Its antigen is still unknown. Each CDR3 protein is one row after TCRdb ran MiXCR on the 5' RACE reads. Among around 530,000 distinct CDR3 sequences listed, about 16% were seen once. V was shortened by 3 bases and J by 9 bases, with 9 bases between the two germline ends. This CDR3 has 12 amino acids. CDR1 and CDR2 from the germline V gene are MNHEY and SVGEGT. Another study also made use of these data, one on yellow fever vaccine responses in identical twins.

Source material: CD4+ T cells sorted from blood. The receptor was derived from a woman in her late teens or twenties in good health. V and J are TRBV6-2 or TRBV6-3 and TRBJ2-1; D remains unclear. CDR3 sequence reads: CASSYPRGEQFF. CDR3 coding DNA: TGTGCCAGCAGTTATCCCAGAGGTGAGCAGTTCTTC.